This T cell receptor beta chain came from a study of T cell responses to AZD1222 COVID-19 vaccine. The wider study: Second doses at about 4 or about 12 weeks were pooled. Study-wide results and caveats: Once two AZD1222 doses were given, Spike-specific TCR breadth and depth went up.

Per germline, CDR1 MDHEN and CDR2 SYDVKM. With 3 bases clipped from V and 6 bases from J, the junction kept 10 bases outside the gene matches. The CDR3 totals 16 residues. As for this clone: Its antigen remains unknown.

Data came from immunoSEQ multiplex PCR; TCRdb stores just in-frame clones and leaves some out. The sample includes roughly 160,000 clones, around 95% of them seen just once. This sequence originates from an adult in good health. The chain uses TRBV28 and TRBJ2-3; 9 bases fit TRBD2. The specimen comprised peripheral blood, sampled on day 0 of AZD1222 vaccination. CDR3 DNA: TGTGCCAGCAGTTTTGCGGCGGGAGGGGGAATGGATACGCAGTATTTT. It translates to CASSFAAGGGMDTQYF.